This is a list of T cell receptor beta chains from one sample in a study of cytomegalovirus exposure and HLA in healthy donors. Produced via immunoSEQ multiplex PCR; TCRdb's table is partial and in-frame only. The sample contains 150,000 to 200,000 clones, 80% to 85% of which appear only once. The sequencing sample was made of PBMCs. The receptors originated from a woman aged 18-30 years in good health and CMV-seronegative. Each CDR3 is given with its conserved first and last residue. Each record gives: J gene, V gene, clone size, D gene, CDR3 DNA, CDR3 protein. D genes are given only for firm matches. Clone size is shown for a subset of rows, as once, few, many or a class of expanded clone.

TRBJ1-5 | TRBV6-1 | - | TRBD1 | TGTGCCAGCTCTCGTGGACAGGGGGATCAGCCCCAGCATTTT | CASSRGQGDQPQHF
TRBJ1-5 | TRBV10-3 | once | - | TGTGCCATCAGTCCGGGGGGGAATCAGCCCCAGCATTTT | CAISPGGNQPQHF
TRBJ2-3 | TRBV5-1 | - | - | TGCGCCAGCAGCCCTGCAGCAGATACGCAGTATTTT | CASSPAADTQYF
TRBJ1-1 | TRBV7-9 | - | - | TGTGCCAGCAGCGAGCAGGGTGGCAACACTGAAGCTTTCTTT | CASSEQGGNTEAFF
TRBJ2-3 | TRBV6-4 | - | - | TGTGCCAGCAGTCGGCAGGGAGGTGGAGATACGCAGTATTTT | CASSRQGGGDTQYF
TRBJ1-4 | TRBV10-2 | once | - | TGCGCCAGCAGTGAGTCGGGCACAGGGTTAAAACTGTTTTTT | CASSESGTGLKLFF
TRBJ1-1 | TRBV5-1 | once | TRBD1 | TGCGCCAGCAGCCTACAGGGGGGGAACACTGAAGCTTTCTTT | CASSLQGGNTEAFF
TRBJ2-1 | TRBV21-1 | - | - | TGTGCCAGCAGCCCGGGTGGGCTAGCGGGGGGGCTACAAGGGAATGAGCAGTTCTTC | CASSPGGLAGGLQGNEQFF
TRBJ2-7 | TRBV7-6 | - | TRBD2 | TGTGCCAGCAGCTACCTAGCGGGGGGGAACTACGAGCAGTACTTC | CASSYLAGGNYEQYF
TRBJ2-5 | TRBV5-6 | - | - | TGTGCCAGCAGCAGCGCGGGGACCCAGTACTTC | CASSSAGTQYF
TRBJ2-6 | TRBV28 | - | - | TGTGCCAGCGGGCTTTCTTCGTACTGGGAGACCTCTGGGGCCAACGTCCTGACTTTC | CASGLSSYWETSGANVLTF
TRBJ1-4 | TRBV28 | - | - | TGTGCCAGCAGTCAGCTGGGGACAACTGAAAAACTGTTTTTT | CASSQLGTTEKLFF
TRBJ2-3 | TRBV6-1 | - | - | TGTGCCAGCAGTGAAATCTATAGGGGGTCGGGCACAGATACGCAGTATTTT | CASSEIYRGSGTDTQYF
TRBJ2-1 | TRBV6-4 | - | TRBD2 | TGTGCCAGCAGTCGATTAGCGGGGGGGAATGAGCAGTTCTTC | CASSRLAGGNEQFF
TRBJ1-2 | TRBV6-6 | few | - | TGTGCCAGCAGTTACCGGACTCTCGGAGGCTACACCTTC | CASSYRTLGGYTF
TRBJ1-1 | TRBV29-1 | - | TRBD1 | TGCAGCGTTCCACACTGGACAGGGATGAACACTGAAGCTTTCTTT | CSVPHWTGMNTEAFF
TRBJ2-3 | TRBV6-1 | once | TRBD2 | TGTGCCAGCAGTGAAACTAGCGGGGGGGCCGGAACAGATACGCAGTATTTT | CASSETSGGAGTDTQYF
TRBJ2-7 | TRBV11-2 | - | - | TGTGCCAGCAGCGCACGGGTTGGGCAGTACTTC | CASSARVGQYF
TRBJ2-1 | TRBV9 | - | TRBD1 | TGTGCCAGCAGCGGAAGACAGGGGAGTAGCTCCTACAATGAGCAGTTCTTC | CASSGRQGSSSYNEQFF
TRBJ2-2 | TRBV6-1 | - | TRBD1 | TGTGCCAGCAGTGAATTATCGACAGGGCGACCCATTTACGGGGAGCTGTTTTTT | CASSELSTGRPIYGELFF
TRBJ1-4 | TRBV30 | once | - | TGTGCCTGGAGTCTTTACTCCGAAAAACTGTTTTTT | CAWSLYSEKLFF
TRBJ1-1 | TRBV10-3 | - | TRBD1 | TGTGCCATCAGCACGGGACAGGGCTACACTGAAGCTTTCTTT | CAISTGQGYTEAFF
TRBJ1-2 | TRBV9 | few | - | TGTGCCAGCAGCGCGGGGTCCGGACGGTCGGGCTATGGCTACACCTTC | CASSAGSGRSGYGYTF
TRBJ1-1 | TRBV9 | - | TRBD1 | TGTGCCAGCAGCCCGGAAACAGGGGGTAGAACTGAAGCTTTCTTT | CASSPETGGRTEAFF
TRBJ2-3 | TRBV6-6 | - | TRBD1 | TGTGCCAGCAGTTACTCGGGACAGTACACAGATACGCAGTATTTT | CASSYSGQYTDTQYF
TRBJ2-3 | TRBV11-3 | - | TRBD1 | TGTGCCAGCAGCTTGGGACAGAAAATCACAGATACGCAGTATTTT | CASSLGQKITDTQYF
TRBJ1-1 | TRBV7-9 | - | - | TGTGCCACTGAGGCAGTTAAAGCTTTCTTT | CATEAVKAFF
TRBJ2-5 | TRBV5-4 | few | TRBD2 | TGTGCCAGCAGCCGGACTAGCGGGGGGGAAGAGACCCAGTACTTC | CASSRTSGGEETQYF
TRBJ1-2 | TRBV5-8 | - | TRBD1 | TGTGCCAGCAGCTTGGGACAGGGGGTAGACTATGGCTACACCTTC | CASSLGQGVDYGYTF
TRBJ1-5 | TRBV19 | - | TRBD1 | TGTGCCAGTAGTCCCGGCCGGACAGGGAGAAATCAGCCCCAGCATTTT | CASSPGRTGRNQPQHF